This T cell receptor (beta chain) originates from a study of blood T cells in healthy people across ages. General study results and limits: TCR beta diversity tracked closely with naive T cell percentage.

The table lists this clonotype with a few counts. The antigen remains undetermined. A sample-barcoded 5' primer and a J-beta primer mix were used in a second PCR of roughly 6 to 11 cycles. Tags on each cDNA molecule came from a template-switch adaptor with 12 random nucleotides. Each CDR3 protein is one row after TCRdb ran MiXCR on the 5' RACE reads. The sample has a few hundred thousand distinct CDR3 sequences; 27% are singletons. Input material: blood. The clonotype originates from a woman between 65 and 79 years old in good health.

CDR3 in amino acids: CASSYTSRTEAFF. The CDR3 DNA reads as TGTGCCAGCAGTTACACGTCGAGGACTGAAGCTTTCTTT. The chain has TRBV6-2 or TRBV6-3 and TRBJ1-1; D is uncertain. This CDR3 region has 13 residues. The V gene lost 2 bases and the J gene lost 5 bases, with 9 bases spanning the gap. Per germline, CDR1 MNHEY and CDR2 SVGEGT.